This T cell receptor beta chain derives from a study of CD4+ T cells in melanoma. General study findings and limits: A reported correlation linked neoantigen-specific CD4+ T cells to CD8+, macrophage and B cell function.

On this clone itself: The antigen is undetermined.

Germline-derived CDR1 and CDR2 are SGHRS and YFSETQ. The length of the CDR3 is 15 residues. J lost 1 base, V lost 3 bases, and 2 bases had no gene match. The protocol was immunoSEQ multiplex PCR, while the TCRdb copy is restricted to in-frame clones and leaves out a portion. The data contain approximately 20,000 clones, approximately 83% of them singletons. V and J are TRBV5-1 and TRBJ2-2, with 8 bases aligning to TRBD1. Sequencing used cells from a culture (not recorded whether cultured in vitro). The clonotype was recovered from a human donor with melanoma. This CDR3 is CASSWTGLNTGELFF. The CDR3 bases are TGCGCCAGCAGCTGGACAGGGCTGAACACCGGGGAGCTGTTTTTT. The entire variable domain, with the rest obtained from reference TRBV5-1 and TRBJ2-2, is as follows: KAGVTQTPRYLIKTRGQQVTLSCSPISGHRSVSWYQQTPGQGLQFLFEYFSETQRNKGNFPGRFSGRQFSNSRSEMNVSTLELGDSALYLCASSWTGLNTGELFFGEGSRLTVL.